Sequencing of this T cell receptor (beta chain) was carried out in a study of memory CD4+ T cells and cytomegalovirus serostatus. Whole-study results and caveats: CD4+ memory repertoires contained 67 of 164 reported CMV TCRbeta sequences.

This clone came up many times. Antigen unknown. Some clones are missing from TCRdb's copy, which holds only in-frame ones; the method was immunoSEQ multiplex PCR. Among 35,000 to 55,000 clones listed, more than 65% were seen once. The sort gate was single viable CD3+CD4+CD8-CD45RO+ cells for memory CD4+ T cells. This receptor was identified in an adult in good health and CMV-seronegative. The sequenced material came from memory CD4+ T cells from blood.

CDR3 region: CASTRDRKRGNTIYF. CDR3 DNA sequence: TGTGCCAGCACCAGGGACAGGAAAAGAGGAAACACCATATATTTT. The gene calls are TRBV21-1 and TRBJ1-3; the table's D call, TRBD1, was not checked against the DNA. TRBV21-1 is deemed a pseudogene. This CDR3 is built from 15 residues.